Each of the 26 T cell receptor beta chains below was sequenced from the same sample in a study of T cell repertoires in cytomegalovirus infection. TCRdb processed the reads anew with MiXCR; each CDR3 protein has one entry. This table holds 200,000 to 300,000 distinct CDR3 sequences, around 15% found once. Sequencing input: PBMCs. All receptors derive from a human donor in good health (CMV status not recorded). Some clones in this sample may be carry-over from other donors' samples.

This clonotype appeared a few times. The chain is built from TRBV7-9 and TRBJ2-5; possibly TRBD1 or TRBD2 for D (5 bases each). The CDR3 has 12 residues. V was pared by 5 bases and J by 9 bases, with 13 bases between. Germline loops: CDR1 SEHNR, CDR2 FQNEAQ (reference sequence). In nucleotides, the CDR3 is TGTGCCAGCAGCCAGGGAGATAGGTCCCAGTACTTC. Translated: CASSQGDRSQYF.

This clonotype was seen repeatedly, ten times or more. This chain links TRBV6-2 or TRBV6-3 with TRBJ1-1, with no clear D. The germline V gene has CDR1 MNHEY and CDR2 SVGEGT. The ends were cut back, 5 bases at V and 4 bases at J, with 11 bases in the middle. The CDR3 covers 13 residues. CDR3 nucleotides: TGTGCCAGCAGTGGTCCGGGCCGCACTGAAGCTTTCTTT. Protein sequence: CASSGPGRTEAFF.

This chain connects TRBV7-9 to TRBJ2-3; 9 bases fit TRBD1. There are 15 residues in the CDR3. With V trimmed by 2 bases and J by 4 bases, 4 bases remained unmatched. Germline V gene data show CDR1 as SEHNR and CDR2 as FQNEAQ (reference sequence). CDR3 in DNA: TGTGCCAGCAGCTTAAGTACAGGGGGCGCAGATACGCAGTATTTT. Protein: CASSLSTGGADTQYF.

This clonotype was seen repeatedly, ten times or more. The V and J genes are TRBV10-3 and TRBJ2-5; D is undetermined. Germline V gene lookup returns CDR1 ENHRY and CDR2 SYGVKD. V lost 4 bases and J lost 2, with 8 bases in between. This CDR3 is built from 13 residues. The CDR3 protein is CAISASRQETQYF. CDR3 bases: TGTGCCATCAGTGCGTCTAGACAAGAGACCCAGTACTTC.

This clonotype has just a few counts. V gene TRBV2 combines with J gene TRBJ2-7; D is possibly TRBD1 or TRBD2 (6 bases each). Germline V gene sequence: CDR1 SNHLY, CDR2 FYNNEI. The CDR3 contains 12 residues. Trimming took 7 bases from V and 3 from J, leaving 10 bases between them. CDR3 nucleotides: TGTGCCAGCACTAGGGGGGACTACGAGCAGTACTTC. It codes for CASTRGDYEQYF.

V and J are TRBV5-1 and TRBJ2-7; D tentatively fits TRBD1 or TRBD2 (6 bases each). CDR3 length equals 16 residues. Germline V gene sequence: CDR1 SGHRS, CDR2 YFSETQ. Trimming cost V 0 bases and J 6 bases, with 19 bases left between them. CDR3 sequence reads: CASSLGALGGAAEQYF. Written as DNA, the CDR3 is TGCGCCAGCAGCTTGGGGGCGTTGGGGGGCGCGGCCGAGCAGTACTTC.

The chain couples TRBV18 to TRBJ2-7, with 13 bases matching TRBD2. The CDR3 is 16 residues long. J lost 5 bases, V lost 3 bases, and 7 bases had no gene match. Germline CDR1 KGHSH, CDR2 LQKENI. CDR3 coding DNA: TGTGCCAGCTCACCGCGGGGACTAGCGGGATCAGACGAGCAGTACTTC. This sequence encodes CASSPRGLAGSDEQYF. Using reference TRBV18 and TRBJ2-7 for the parts outside the CDR3, the full variable domain is NAGVMQNPRHLVRRRGQEARLRCSPMKGHSHVYWYRQLPEEGLKFMVYLQKENIIDESGMPKERFSAEFPKEGPSILRIQQVVRGDSAAYFCASSPRGLAGSDEQYFGPGTRLTVT.

This clonotype was seen a handful of times. The chain combines TRBV5-5 with TRBJ2-2; 10 positions agree with TRBD1. Germline values: CDR1 SGHKS, CDR2 YYEKEE (reference sequence). The CDR3 sequence is 16 residues long. V trimming: 5 bases; J trimming: 6 bases; junction bases outside the gene matches: 10. The CDR3, as DNA: TGTGCCAGCAGTCAATTCGGACAGGGGGGTCCCGGGGAGCTGTTTTTT. This gives the protein CASSQFGQGGPGELFF.

This clonotype was seen just once. This may arise from a read error, as a much more abundant clone is one base away. V is TRBV4-2 and J is TRBJ2-1; D unclear. The V and J ends lost 7 bases and 0 bases respectively, with 22 bases between them. This CDR3 is 18 amino acids long. CDR1 LGHNA and CDR2 YNFKEQ come from the germline V gene. The CDR3 nucleotides read TGTGCCAGCACCCTCCTTTTGTCGCACACCAACTCCTACAATGAGCAGTTCTTC. Residues: CASTLLLSHTNSYNEQFF.

J is TRBJ2-7 and V is TRBV10-3; tentatively, D is TRBD1 or TRBD2 (5 bases each). Germline V gene sequence: CDR1 ENHRY, CDR2 SYGVKD. There are 11 residues in the CDR3. Between the trimmed V and J ends, which lost 6 bases and 12 bases, there was a span of 15 bases. The CDR3 coding sequence is TGTGCCATCAGGGGGACCGGCGAAGGGTACTTC. This encodes CAIRGTGEGYF.

This clonotype came up many times. The chain recombines TRBV7-9 with TRBJ2-5; D is unresolved. The CDR3 has 13 residues. V lost 3 bases to trimming and J lost 5 bases, with 10 bases between them. CDR1 and CDR2 (germline): SEHNR, FQNEAQ (reference sequence). In DNA form, the CDR3 reads TGTGCCAGCAGCTTCCCGGGCGTGGAGACCCAGTACTTC. Its protein product is CASSFPGVETQYF.

This clonotype has more than one count but fewer than ten. The chain carries TRBV29-1 and TRBJ2-3; a possible D gene is TRBD2 (6 bases). There are 13 residues in the CDR3. The V gene's germline CDR1 is SQVTM and CDR2 ANQGSEA. V was pared by 7 bases and J by 1 base, with 12 bases between. The CDR3 sequence is CSGEEGGTDTQYF. In DNA form, the CDR3 reads TGCAGCGGGGAGGAGGGAGGCACAGATACGCAGTATTTT.

This clonotype was seen repeatedly, ten times or more. V is TRBV7-2 and J is TRBJ1-3; D not certain. The CDR3 consists of 12 residues. Germline loops: CDR1 SGHTA, CDR2 FQGNSA. Trimming pared 2 bases from V and 4 bases from J, leaving 3 bases between. Here the CDR3 reads CASSLRGNTIYF. Here the CDR3 DNA reads TGTGCCAGCAGCTTACGAGGAAACACCATATATTTT.

This clonotype was found a few times. The chain carries TRBV6-4 and TRBJ2-1; possibly TRBD1 or TRBD2 for D (5 bases each). Trimming pared 5 bases from V and 5 bases from J, leaving 10 bases between. Germline V gene data show CDR1 as MRHNA and CDR2 as SNTAGT. This CDR3 contains 13 residues. CDR3 residues: CASSRDLHNEQFF. CDR3 nucleotides: TGTGCCAGCAGTAGGGACCTGCACAATGAGCAGTTCTTC.

This clonotype was detected a few times. This chain joins TRBV20-1 and TRBJ2-7; 10 bases fit TRBD1. CDR3 length: 13 amino acids. In germline, CDR1 is DFQATT, CDR2 SNEGSKA (reference sequence). Losses at the gene ends were 5 bases for V and 5 bases for J; bases not matched to a gene: 6. CDR3 sequence reads: CSAGDRGSHEQYF. Here the CDR3 DNA reads TGCAGTGCTGGGGACAGGGGATCACACGAGCAGTACTTC.

In this sample, this clonotype turned up many times. The chain joins TRBV7-9 to TRBJ2-7; 9 bases match TRBD2. The CDR3 has 15 residues. Looked up from germline, CDR1 is SEHNR and CDR2 is FQNEAQ (reference sequence). J was trimmed by 0 bases and V by 5 bases; bases with no gene match: 5. CDR3 in amino acids: CASSQSGRSSYEQYF. CDR3 nucleotide sequence: TGTGCCAGCAGCCAGAGCGGGAGGAGCTCCTACGAGCAGTACTTC.

V is TRBV20-1 and J is TRBJ2-5; the match to TRBD2 covers 8 bases. CDR3 size: 16 residues. Trimming removed 2 bases from V and 5 bases from J; junction bases left unmatched: 13. Germline V lookup: CDR1 DFQATT, CDR2 SNEGSKA (reference sequence). CDR3 in DNA: TGCAGTGCTAGAAGCCTAGCGGGTGAGGTGATCGAGACCCAGTACTTC. Protein product: CSARSLAGEVIETQYF.

The chain carries TRBV9 and TRBJ1-2, with 7 bases aligning to TRBD1. Trimming at V came to 3 bases and at J to 5 bases, leaving 10 bases not matched to a gene. The CDR3 length is 15 residues. Germline CDR1 SGDLS, CDR2 YYNGEE. In DNA form, the CDR3 reads TGTGCCAGCAGCGCCTACATCGGGACAGCTTATGGCTACACCTTC. Amino acids: CASSAYIGTAYGYTF.

V is TRBV19 and J is TRBJ2-7; perhaps TRBD2 as D (5 bases). V lost 5 bases, J lost 5 bases, and 25 bases lay in between. The CDR3 totals 17 residues. Germline V CDR1 and CDR2: LNHDA, SQIVND (reference sequence). CDR3 sequence (DNA): TGTGCCAGTAGTCCCTCTAAAGACGGCACCGGGAACAACGAGCAGTACTTC. Translation: CASSPSKDGTGNNEQYF.

The CDR3 DNA reads as TGCAGTGCTCCCAGGACGGGGCAAGAGACCCAGTACTTC. Its protein is CSAPRTGQETQYF. The chain joins TRBV20-1 to TRBJ2-5; TRBD2 might be the D (5 bases). The CDR3 has 13 residues. Per germline, CDR1 DFQATT and CDR2 SNEGSKA (reference sequence). V was pared by 5 bases and J by 2 bases, with 12 bases between.

This clonotype was counted many times. The chain recombines TRBV7-8 with TRBJ1-6, with a possible D match to TRBD1 (5 bases). CDR3 length equals 19 residues. Per germline, CDR1 SGHVS and CDR2 FQNEAQ. The V and J ends lost 4 bases and 17 bases respectively, with 36 bases between them. CDR3 region: CASSSLRGLLNSPLHLVHF. The CDR3 region has the DNA TGTGCCAGCAGCTCATTAAGGGGACTCCTAAATTCACCCCTCCACTTGGTCCACTTT.

V is TRBV28 and J is TRBJ2-5, with 7 bases identical to TRBD1. The CDR3 runs 16 residues. V lost 3 bases to trimming and J lost 2 bases; unmatched junction nucleotides: 9. The germline V gene has CDR1 MDHEN and CDR2 SYDVKM. In nucleotides, the CDR3 is TGTGCCAGCAGTTTTAGTTGGGGACAGCCACAAGAGACCCAGTACTTC. Protein sequence: CASSFSWGQPQETQYF.

In this sample, this clonotype turned up a few times. V usage is TRBV20-1 and J usage is TRBJ1-6, with 9 bases lining up with TRBD1. Germline V gene sequence: CDR1 DFQATT, CDR2 SNEGSKA (reference sequence). The CDR3 loop spans 13 amino acids. Trimming cost V 6 bases and J 9 bases; bases outside gene matches: 6. The CDR3 spells CSAWTGESSPLHF. The CDR3 DNA is TGCAGTGCCTGGACAGGGGAGAGTTCACCCCTCCACTTT.

The chain joins TRBV29-1 to TRBJ1-1, with 7 bases lining up with TRBD1. This CDR3 region has 13 residues. CDR1 SQVTM and CDR2 ANQGSEA come from the germline V gene. V dropped 8 bases and J dropped 0; count of bases not matched to a gene: 6. As DNA, the CDR3 is TGCAGCACGAGACAGGGAATGAACACTGAAGCTTTCTTT. Its protein is CSTRQGMNTEAFF.

The rearrangement joins TRBV5-1 to TRBJ2-7, with D possibly TRBD2 on 5 matching bases. Germline V gene data show CDR1 as SGHRS and CDR2 as YFSETQ. V shed 5 bases and J shed 0 bases, with 9 bases lying between them. The CDR3 has 13 amino acids. CDR3 loop: CASSRDYSYEQYF. The CDR3 region has the DNA TGCGCCAGCAGTCGTGACTACTCCTACGAGCAGTACTTC.

The rearrangement uses TRBV20-1 and TRBJ2-5, with 11 positions matching TRBD2. CDR3 length: 15 amino acids. Trimming at V came to 6 bases and at J to 5 bases, leaving 11 bases not matched to a gene. Germline values: CDR1 DFQATT, CDR2 SNEGSKA (reference sequence). CDR3 coding DNA: TGCAGTGCATTAGCGGGAGGGCCGATGATCGAGACCCAGTACTTC. This encodes CSALAGGPMIETQYF.